Below, 27 T cell receptor beta chains from the same sample are listed, as sequenced in a study of human T cells and chemical hapten exposure. Sample time point: pre-sensitization, week 0. Treatment in this sample: therapeutic diphenylcyclopropenone sensitization with weekly scalp DPC. Each CDR3 protein is one row after TCRdb ran MiXCR on the RACE reads. The sample consists of around 300,000 distinct CDR3 sequences, around 5% of them appearing once. The starting material was whole blood, obtained in connection with sensitization to the hapten diphenylcyclopropenone (DPC). The receptors were gathered from a woman younger than 35 with alopecia areata. Some clones in this sample may be carry-over from other donors' samples.

This chain connects TRBV12-5 to TRBJ2-3; perhaps TRBD1 as D (5 bases). V was cut by 6 bases and J by 2 bases, with 9 bases left in between. The CDR3 sequence is 13 residues long. Germline-derived CDR1 and CDR2 are LGHNT and FRNRAP. The CDR3 bases are TGTGCTAGTGGCCAGGGCAACACAGATACGCAGTATTTT. Encoded protein: CASGQGNTDTQYF.

This clonotype came up many times. The chain joins TRBV6-2 or TRBV6-3 to TRBJ2-2; 10 bases agree with TRBD2. Trimming at V came to 5 bases and at J to 3 bases, leaving 3 bases not matched to a gene. The germline V gene encodes CDR1 MNHEY and CDR2 SVGEGT. CDR3 length: 15 residues. The CDR3 here is CASSPGTSDTGELFF. CDR3 sequence (DNA): TGTGCCAGCAGTCCCGGGACTAGCGACACCGGGGAGCTGTTTTTT.

V gene TRBV4-3 combines with J gene TRBJ2-6, with 7 bases identical to TRBD1. With 0 bases clipped from V and 2 bases from J, the junction kept 7 bases outside the gene matches. The CDR3 is 18 amino acids. The germline gives CDR1 LGHNA, CDR2 YSLEER. CDR3 residues: CASSQDRYGTAGANVLTF. The DNA of the CDR3 is TGCGCCAGCAGCCAAGATCGGTACGGGACAGCTGGGGCCAACGTCCTGACTTTC.

This clonotype has a count of ten or more. The chain joins TRBV7-9 to TRBJ2-7, with 8 bases that match TRBD1. This CDR3 is built from 15 residues. V was clipped by 5 bases and J by 3 bases; unmatched bases: 9. Looked up from germline, CDR1 is SEHNR and CDR2 is FQNEAQ (reference sequence). The CDR3 sequence: CASSRWTGLFYEQYF. In DNA form, the CDR3 reads TGTGCCAGCAGCCGCTGGACAGGGTTGTTCTACGAGCAGTACTTC.

This clonotype has ten or more counts. The rearrangement joins TRBV6-1 to TRBJ1-5; D is perhaps TRBD1 (5 bases). Germline V gene lookup returns CDR1 MNHNS and CDR2 SASEGT. The CDR3 consists of 15 residues. Trimming stripped 2 bases from V and 5 bases from J, with 13 bases between. DNA for the CDR3: TGTGCCAGCAGTGAATTCCGAGGGGACGATCAGCCCCAGCATTTT. Translating it yields CASSEFRGDDQPQHF.

CDR3 in amino acids: CASSEWTLLGAQYF. The CDR3 bases are TGTGCCAGCAGCGAGTGGACCCTCCTTGGAGCGCAGTATTTT. This chain connects TRBV7-2 to TRBJ2-3; D gene ambiguous. Per germline, CDR1 SGHTA and CDR2 FQGNSA. There are 14 residues in the CDR3. V was pared by 5 bases and J by 10 bases, with 19 bases between.

The chain joins TRBV6-6 to TRBJ1-1, with 8 bases that match TRBD1. This CDR3 is 17 amino acids long. The ends lost 2 bases at V and 11 bases at J; junction bases unmatched: 19. The germline gives CDR1 MNHNY, CDR2 SVGAGI (reference sequence). CDR3 sequence reads: CASSYLRQGHEFGSAFF. CDR3 DNA: TGTGCCAGCAGTTACCTAAGACAGGGGCATGAATTCGGTTCGGCTTTCTTT.

The chain employs TRBV12-3 or TRBV12-4 and TRBJ2-2, with D unresolved. There are 13 residues in the CDR3. The V and J ends lost 7 bases and 0 bases respectively, with 6 bases between them. CDR3 nucleotide sequence: TGTGCCAGCACTCCTGCGAACACCGGGGAGCTGTTTTTT. This sequence encodes CASTPANTGELFF.

The sample holds many counts of this clonotype. The chain links TRBV3-1 to TRBJ1-5; D unresolved. Germline CDR1 reads LGHDT; CDR2 reads YNNKEL (reference sequence). V shed 4 bases and J shed 6 bases, with 7 bases lying between them. The CDR3 spans 12 residues. In DNA, the CDR3 is TGTGCCAGCAGCCTGGAGGGTCAGCCCCAGCATTTT. It is translated as CASSLEGQPQHF. The whole variable domain, filled in from reference TRBV3-1 and TRBJ1-5, reads DTAVSQTPKYLVTQMGNDKSIKCEQNLGHDTMYWYKQDSKKFLKIMFSYNNKELIINETVPNRFSPKSPDKAHLNLHINSLELGDSAVYFCASSLEGQPQHFGDGTRLSIL.

This clonotype was seen many times. This chain uses TRBV6-5 with TRBJ1-2, with D possibly TRBD1 on 6 matching bases. Trimming stripped 2 bases from V and 2 bases from J, with 12 bases between. Germline lookup yields CDR1 MNHEY and CDR2 SVGAGI. This CDR3 contains 15 residues. The CDR3 spells CASSYKQGPNYGYTF. The DNA for the CDR3 is TGTGCCAGCAGTTACAAACAGGGTCCCAACTATGGCTACACCTTC.

The V and J genes are TRBV6-2 or TRBV6-3 and TRBJ2-2, with TRBD1 as a possible D gene (6 bases). Trimming took off 7 bases at V and 4 bases at J, with 25 bases between the two ends. Germline assignment: CDR1 MNHEY and CDR2 SVGEGT. The CDR3 is made up of 18 amino acids. The CDR3: CASIALGVRGSGTGELFF. CDR3 bases: TGTGCCAGCATCGCATTGGGGGTCAGGGGAAGCGGCACCGGGGAGCTGTTTTTT.

The chain links TRBV20-1 to TRBJ1-6, with TRBD1 as a possible D gene (5 bases). The germline gives CDR1 DFQATT, CDR2 SNEGSKA (reference sequence). Trimming took 1 base from V and 8 from J, leaving 6 bases between them. This CDR3 spans 12 amino acids. DNA for the CDR3: TGCAGTGCTAGAGTAGGGGATTCACCCCTCCACTTT. It yields the protein CSARVGDSPLHF.

This clonotype was seen only a few times. The rearrangement links TRBV20-1 to TRBJ1-6; perhaps TRBD1 as D (6 bases). V was pared by 3 bases and J by 0 bases, with 12 bases between. In germline, CDR1 is DFQATT, CDR2 SNEGSKA (reference sequence). The CDR3 is 16 amino acids. The CDR3 region is CSARKTGSSYNSPLHF. The CDR3 DNA sequence: TGCAGTGCTAGGAAAACAGGGAGCTCCTATAATTCACCCCTCCACTTT.

Details on this clonotype: A clone one base away is much larger, so this may be a read error. The chain links TRBV5-1 to TRBJ2-7; D could derive from TRBD1 or TRBD2 (5 bases each). Germline CDR1 and CDR2: SGHRS and YFSETQ. The CDR3 is 15 residues long. The V and J ends lost 8 bases and 1 base respectively, with 19 bases between them. The CDR3 region has the DNA TGCGCCAGGAGCACCGGGACGGCTAGATCCTACGAGCAGTACTTC. Encoded protein: CARSTGTARSYEQYF.

This clonotype showed up many times. The chain joins TRBV6-5 to TRBJ2-2, with D unresolved. The CDR3 runs to 13 residues. Trimming took 7 bases from V and 4 from J, leaving 10 bases between them. From germline, CDR1 is MNHEY and CDR2 SVGAGI. Written as DNA, the CDR3 is TGTGCCAGCATCAAGGGCATCACCGGGGAGCTGTTTTTT. Protein sequence: CASIKGITGELFF.

This clonotype was observed a handful of times. The chain carries TRBV15 and TRBJ2-7; D unclear. V shed 0 bases and J shed 3 bases, with 9 bases lying between them. The CDR3 covers 14 residues. CDR1 and CDR2 from the germline V gene are LNHNV and YYDKDF (reference sequence). Here the CDR3 reads CATSRDKGRYEQYF. The CDR3 nucleotides are TGTGCCACCAGCAGAGATAAAGGACGCTACGAGCAGTACTTC.

The V gene is TRBV6-5, the J gene TRBJ1-2; TRBD1 might be the D (5 bases). V shed 0 bases and J shed 8 bases, with 16 bases lying between them. CDR3 length equals 15 residues. CDR1 is MNHEY, CDR2 SVGAGI, per germline. CDR3 nucleotide sequence: TGTGCCAGCAGTTACTCGATAAGGCAGGGAACCGGCTACACCTTC. Amino acid sequence: CASSYSIRQGTGYTF.

With respect to this clonotype: Given a much more abundant clone one base away, this may be a read error. The genes are TRBV7-9 and TRBJ1-5; the D is unclear. CDR3 size: 13 residues. Germline CDR1 and CDR2: SEHNR and FQNEAQ (reference sequence). The CDR3 coding sequence is TGTGCCAGCAGCTTAGTCGGGAATCAGCCCCAGCGTTTT. It specifies CASSLVGNQPQRF.

The chain carries TRBV20-1 and TRBJ1-5; D unresolved. Germline lookup yields CDR1 DFQATT and CDR2 SNEGSKA (reference sequence). The CDR3 runs to 12 residues. V was shortened by 3 bases and J by 3 bases, with 6 bases between the two germline ends. The CDR3 reads CSASSSNQPQHF. In DNA, the CDR3 is TGCAGTGCTAGTTCCTCCAATCAGCCCCAGCATTTT.

Comments on this clonotype: It is unclear where the CDR3 begins or ends on the DNA, so no DNA is shown, and the CDR3 is as TCRdb lists it. The chain recombines TRBV19 with TRBJ2-1; the table's D call, TRBD1, has no DNA check behind it. Counting both end residues, the CDR3 totals 18 amino acids. CDR1 is LNHDA, CDR2 SQIVND, per germline (reference sequence). CDR3 in amino acids: CASSIDFGEEGGYNEQFF.

This clonotype was observed many times. The V gene is TRBV5-4, the J gene TRBJ2-5, with TRBD2 matching over 7 bases. V lost 2 bases, J lost 5 bases, and 15 bases stayed unmatched. CDR1 and CDR2 (germline): SGHNT, YYREEE (reference sequence). This CDR3 spans 17 amino acids. The CDR3 is CASSFLQGPGGMETQYF. The CDR3 DNA reads TGTGCCAGCAGCTTTCTTCAAGGACCGGGGGGAATGGAGACCCAGTACTTC. Based on the CDR3 plus reference TRBV5-4 and TRBJ2-5, the full variable domain is ETGVTQSPTHLIKTRGQQVTLRCSSQSGHNTVSWYQQALGQGPQFIFQYYREEENGRGNFPPRFSGLQFPNYSSELNVNALELDDSALYLCASSFLQGPGGMETQYFGPGTRLLVL.

This clonotype was seen at least ten times. Here the CDR3 DNA reads TGTGCCAGCATCCCCTCAGGGGGGGGACGTGGCTACACCTTC. It specifies CASIPSGGGRGYTF. The chain recombines TRBV6-2 or TRBV6-3 with TRBJ1-2; 7 bases align to TRBD1. CDR3 length equals 14 residues. Germline V gives CDR1 MNHEY, CDR2 SVGEGT. Germline trimming cut 7 bases from V and 7 bases from J; bases unmatched to any gene: 12.

This clonotype was recorded a few times. The rearrangement uses TRBV6-5 and TRBJ1-2; D is uncertain. Trimming took 2 bases from V and 0 from J, leaving 13 bases between them. Looked up from germline, CDR1 is MNHEY and CDR2 is SVGAGI. This CDR3 has 16 amino acids. CDR3 loop: CASSYTHGRSNYGYTF. Written as DNA, the CDR3 is TGTGCCAGCAGTTACACACACGGACGGTCTAACTATGGCTACACCTTC.

This chain uses TRBV5-1 with TRBJ1-2; 7 positions match TRBD1. This CDR3 comprises 13 residues. Looked up from germline, CDR1 is SGHRS and CDR2 is YFSETQ. V was pared by 4 bases and J by 4 bases, with 4 bases of the junction left unmatched. DNA of the CDR3: TGCGCCAGCAGCACCGGGACAGCCTATGGCTACACCTTC. It yields the protein CASSTGTAYGYTF.

V is TRBV5-1 and J is TRBJ2-5; D unresolved. V lost 0 bases and J 4 bases, leaving 10 bases between the germline ends. Germline values: CDR1 SGHRS, CDR2 YFSETQ. The CDR3 consists of 14 residues. The CDR3: CASSLESGIETQYF. For the CDR3, the DNA is TGCGCCAGCAGCTTGGAGAGTGGGATAGAGACCCAGTACTTC. Together with reference TRBV5-1 and TRBJ2-5, the CDR3 gives the full variable domain: KAGVTQTPRYLIKTRGQQVTLSCSPISGHRSVSWYQQTPGQGLQFLFEYFSETQRNKGNFPGRFSGRQFSNSRSEMNVSTLELGDSALYLCASSLESGIETQYFGPGTRLLVL.

There are many counts of this clonotype. The chain is built from TRBV3-1 and TRBJ2-5; D is uncertain. The germline V and J ends were trimmed by 1 base and 7 bases, with 7 bases remaining between them. Germline assignment: CDR1 LGHDT and CDR2 YNNKEL (reference sequence). CDR3 length: 12 amino acids. CDR3 sequence: CASSQVAGTQYF. As DNA, the CDR3 is TGTGCCAGCAGCCAAGTTGCCGGGACCCAGTACTTC.

The chain employs TRBV7-9 and TRBJ1-6, with D possibly matching TRBD1 (5 bases). Deletions cut 4 bases from V and 7 bases from J, with 14 bases between. The CDR3 spans 15 residues. Germline V gene lookup returns CDR1 SEHNR and CDR2 FQNEAQ (reference sequence). The CDR3 spells CASSSTDSINSPLHF. CDR3 coding DNA: TGTGCCAGCAGCTCCACAGACAGTATCAATTCACCCCTCCACTTT.